The rows below give T cell receptor beta chains drawn from one sample of a study of T cells in Graves' hyperthyroidism and ophthalmopathy. TCRdb reprocessed the multiplex PCR reads with MiXCR, giving one entry per CDR3 protein. The table has about 560,000 distinct CDR3 sequences, approximately 15% seen once. The sequenced sample consisted of blood. The receptors derive from a woman aged 18-35 years with Graves' hyperthyroidism. Each CDR3 is given with its conserved first and last residue. The D gene is left open where the match is weak. A clone size is listed for some rows: how often the clone was seen (once, few, many), or a class if it is expanded.

many	TRBD2	TRBV10-3	TRBJ2-7	CAISGREATYEQYF	TGTGCCATCAGCGGGAGGGAAGCAACCTACGAGCAGTACTTC
few	.	TRBV10-3	TRBJ2-1	CAISGGLGVEQFF	TGTGCCATCAGTGGTGGCCTAGGGGTTGAGCAGTTCTTC
.	.	TRBV27	TRBJ2-2	CATKFGVGGELFF	TGTGCCACCAAATTTGGGGTGGGTGGGGAGCTGTTTTTT
.	TRBD2	TRBV6-1	TRBJ2-5	CASSGLAGAKEEETQYF	TGTGCCAGCAGCGGACTAGCGGGGGCCAAGGAGGAAGAGACCCAGTACTTC
.	.	TRBV6-5	TRBJ2-5	CASSYQGRETQYF	TGTGCCAGCAGTTACCAGGGACGAGAGACCCAGTACTTC
many	.	TRBV11-2	TRBJ1-1	CASTRVSTEAFF	TGTGCCAGCACGAGAGTTTCCACTGAAGCTTTCTTT
many	TRBD2	TRBV6-4	TRBJ2-1	CASSPGLAEGSEQFF	TGTGCCAGCAGCCCGGGACTAGCGGAGGGGAGTGAGCAGTTCTTC
.	TRBD1	TRBV9	TRBJ1-2	CASSVGQGALGYTF	TGTGCCAGCAGCGTAGGACAGGGGGCTCTCGGCTACACCTTC
.	TRBD1	TRBV19	TRBJ1-1	CASRSDRANTEAFF	TGTGCCAGTAGGTCCGACAGGGCCAACACTGAAGCTTTCTTT
many	TRBD1	TRBV2	TRBJ2-3	CASAAGTGAILADTQYF	TGTGCCAGTGCTGCCGGGACAGGGGCTATACTAGCGGATACGCAGTATTTT
.	.	TRBV20-1	TRBJ2-1	CSARGFSLASYNEQFF	TGCAGTGCTAGAGGGTTCTCTCTCGCCAGCTACAATGAGCAGTTCTTC
many	.	TRBV27	TRBJ1-4	CASSSLRGGGNEKLFF	TGTGCCAGCAGTTCCCTGCGGGGAGGGGGGAATGAAAAACTGTTTTTT
many	.	TRBV11-2	TRBJ2-3	CASSLDTGEDTQYF	TGTGCCAGCAGCTTAGATACGGGGGAGGATACGCAGTATTTT
.	TRBD1	TRBV18	TRBJ1-2	CASSPRVSQGAPYDYTF	TGTGCCAGCTCACCCCGCGTCTCGCAGGGGGCTCCCTATGACTACACCTTC
many	.	TRBV29-1	TRBJ2-7	CSVSDRRGEQYF	TGCAGCGTTAGTGACAGGAGGGGCGAGCAGTACTTC
many	TRBD1	TRBV28	TRBJ2-7	CASSLTGLGEQYF	TGTGCCAGCAGTTTGACAGGGTTGGGCGAGCAGTACTTC
.	.	TRBV6-1	TRBJ2-5	CASSEIQGYETQYF	TGTGCCAGCAGTGAAATTCAGGGTTACGAGACCCAGTACTTC
.	.	TRBV28	TRBJ2-2	CASSLQPTGAPAKVFF	TGTGCCAGCAGTTTGCAACCGACAGGAGCACCCGCTAAGGTGTTTTTT
few	TRBD2	TRBV5-1	TRBJ2-7	CASSLVLAGHEQYF	TGCGCCAGCAGCTTGGTACTAGCGGGGCACGAGCAGTACTTC
many	TRBD2	TRBV7-3	TRBJ2-1	CASSSQERGGSEQFF	TGTGCCAGCAGCTCTCAAGAGCGGGGGGGAAGTGAGCAGTTCTTC
many	.	TRBV20-1	TRBJ1-2	CSAVTEIYGYTF	TGCAGTGCTGTGACAGAGATCTATGGCTACACCTTC
many	.	TRBV6-1	TRBJ2-5	CASSGGGASEETQYF	TGTGCCAGCAGTGGGGGGGGCGCGTCTGAAGAGACCCAGTACTTC
few	TRBD1	TRBV10-2	TRBJ1-6	CASSDPRGPSPLHF	TGCGCCAGCAGTGATCCCAGGGGGCCTTCACCCCTCCACTTT
.	.	TRBV29-1	TRBJ1-5	CSVEGGSQPQHF	TGCAGCGTTGAGGGGGGCTCTCAGCCCCAGCATTTT
.	TRBD1	TRBV27	TRBJ1-5	CASSTQGRGNQPRHF	TGTGCCAGCAGTACACAGGGGAGAGGCAATCAGCCCCGGCATTTT
few	.	TRBV6-5	TRBJ1-1	CASSYSQYTEAFF	TGTGCCAGCAGTTACTCTCAGTACACTGAAGCTTTCTTT
.	.	TRBV15	TRBJ1-2	CATSGGRVALGYGYTF	TGTGCCACCAGCGGGGGCCGGGTGGCCCTGGGGTATGGCTACACCTTC
few	.	TRBV7-2	TRBJ1-1	CASSLSPSNTEAFF	TGTGCCAGCAGCCTGTCCCCGTCGAACACTGAAGCTTTCTTT
many	TRBD1	TRBV28	TRBJ2-5	CASSSPGTGQETQYF	TGTGCCAGCAGTTCCCCCGGGACAGGCCAAGAGACCCAGTACTTC
few	.	TRBV7-8	TRBJ1-6	CASTTLGRSPLHF	TGTGCCAGCACCACCCTAGGGCGTTCACCCCTCCACTTT
.	.	TRBV7-9	TRBJ2-7	CASSQPEGARYEQYF	TGTGCCAGCAGCCAGCCGGAGGGGGCGCGCTACGAGCAGTACTTC
many	TRBD1	TRBV29-1	TRBJ2-1	CSVPGTGDHNEQFF	TGCAGCGTTCCCGGGACAGGGGACCACAATGAGCAGTTCTTC
.	TRBD2	TRBV15	TRBJ2-2	CATSRDGGGGALGELFF	TGTGCCACCAGCAGAGATGGGGGCGGGGGGGCTCTCGGGGAGCTGTTTTTT
many	TRBD1	TRBV27	TRBJ1-2	CASSLTGPVNYGYTF	TGTGCCAGCAGCTTGACAGGGCCCGTTAACTATGGCTACACCTTC
few	.	TRBV20-1	TRBJ2-3	CSANIRAAGTDTQYF	TGCAGTGCAAATATCCGGGCCGCGGGCACAGATACGCAGTATTTT
many	TRBD2	TRBV10-3	TRBJ2-7	CAIRGGAASSYEQYF	TGTGCCATCAGGGGAGGGGCTGCCAGCTCCTACGAGCAGTACTTC
.	.	TRBV28	TRBJ1-2	CASSLINRSNYGYTF	TGTGCCAGCAGTTTAATCAACAGGTCTAACTATGGCTACACCTTC
many	TRBD1	TRBV4-1	TRBJ1-2	CASSQDARQGVGGYTF	TGCGCCAGCAGCCAAGATGCGAGACAGGGGGTAGGTGGCTACACCTTC
many	.	TRBV6-1	TRBJ2-2	CASSRVLGGTGELFF	TGTGCCAGCAGTAGGGTCCTTGGGGGGACCGGGGAGCTGTTTTTT
.	.	TRBV14	TRBJ1-1	CASSPRRVGTEAFF	TGTGCCAGCAGCCCTCGGAGGGTGGGCACTGAAGCTTTCTTT
.	.	TRBV5-1	TRBJ2-5	CASSTQGRRETQYF	TGCGCCAGCAGCACCCAGGGCAGAAGAGAGACCCAGTACTTC
many	TRBD2	TRBV28	TRBJ2-1	CASSSMAGVESYNEQFF	TGTGCCAGCAGTTCCATGGCGGGAGTTGAGTCCTACAATGAGCAGTTCTTC
.	TRBD1	TRBV5-1	TRBJ1-4	CASSVDRGTNEKLFF	TGCGCCAGCAGCGTGGACAGGGGGACTAATGAAAAACTGTTTTTT
.	TRBD2	TRBV2	TRBJ2-7	CASSGGLAPTYEQYF	TGTGCCAGCAGTGGAGGACTAGCGCCTACCTACGAGCAGTACTTC
few	TRBD2	TRBV7-6	TRBJ2-7	CASSRSGESSYEQYF	TGTGCCAGCAGCCGTAGCGGGGAGAGCTCCTACGAGCAGTACTTC
many	TRBD2	TRBV29-1	TRBJ2-7	CSVGMLPGGEQYF	TGCAGCGTTGGTATGCTACCGGGGGGCGAGCAGTACTTC
.	TRBD2	TRBV2	TRBJ2-3	CASSEPGGEYF	TGTGCCAGCAGTGAGCCGGGGGGGGAGTATTTT
many	TRBD2	TRBV6-1	TRBJ2-5	CASGTSGGIQETQYF	TGTGCCAGCGGAACTAGCGGGGGAATCCAAGAGACCCAGTACTTC
.	TRBD1	TRBV15	TRBJ1-6	CATSSGRGESPLHF	TGTGCCACCAGCAGCGGCAGGGGGGAATCACCCCTCCACTTT
many	TRBD2	TRBV12-3/TRBV12-4	TRBJ2-7	CASSFRREPTYEQYF	TGTGCCAGCAGTTTTCGGCGGGAGCCAACGTACGAGCAGTACTTC